This record looks at one T cell receptor (beta chain) sequence and its context. Antigen: not known. The CDR3 has 14 amino acids. CDR1 is SGHNT, CDR2 YYREEE, per germline (reference sequence). J lost 0 bases, V lost 2 bases, and 2 bases had no gene match. This specimen comes from a study of T cell responses to AZD1222 COVID-19 vaccine. Findings of the study overall: Donors skewed white British and female; clonal diversity was possibly underestimated. Just a handful of AZD1222 recipients tested seropositive at baseline. Researchers report vaccine-associated CD4 TCRs spanning spike, with dominance at 160-218 and 743-854. Nearly half of spike-specific TCRs reportedly go after variant regions that carry no mutations.

The repertoire was sequenced with immunoSEQ multiplex PCR; TCRdb's copy has only in-frame clones and lacks some. Of 50,000 to 70,000 clones in the sample, approximately 89% were seen once. The chain links TRBV5-4 to TRBJ2-7; 7 nucleotides line up with TRBD2. The sequenced sample was peripheral blood, obtained 28 days after the second AZD1222 dose. The clonotype was recovered from an adult who received the AZD1222 COVID-19 vaccine. CDR3 in DNA: TGTGCCAGCAGCTTAGCGGGGAGCTCCTACGAGCAGTACTTC. This gives the protein CASSLAGSSYEQYF.